One TCR beta chain is described in this entry. Antigen specificity is unknown. These data originate in a study of beta chain features in type 1 diabetes. Study results and caveats: In every one of the four CD4+ subsets, TCRB CDR3s were moderately but significantly shorter in Type 1 diabetes patients. Healthy donors had naive, central memory and Treg TCRB repertoires that appeared less similar than those seen among patients. PCR could preferentially amplify shorter templates, alike in patients and controls.

Isolated RNA was reverse transcribed in full, so expressed TCRB transcripts were sequenced. TCRdb keeps only in-frame clones here, not all; method: immunoSEQ multiplex PCR. The data show roughly 250,000 clones, around 21% seen once. Purity of each sorted population was above 95%. The sequencing input was naive CD4+ T cells from blood. This TCR derives from a woman aged 35 to 49 with type 1 diabetes.

CDR3 region: CASSVGQVNQPQHF. The CDR3 nucleotides read TGTGCCAGCAGCGTAGGACAGGTAAATCAGCCCCAGCATTTT. The chain joins TRBV9 to TRBJ1-5; possible D gene TRBD1, 6 bases. The V gene lost 0 bases and the J gene lost 4 bases, with 8 bases spanning the gap. The CDR3 runs to 14 residues. Germline loops: CDR1 SGDLS, CDR2 YYNGEE.